These 26 T cell receptor beta chains came from one sample sequenced in a study of T cell clonality in common variable immunodeficiency. TCRdb's copy holds only in-frame clones and misses some; the assay was immunoSEQ multiplex PCR. This sample has about 81,000 clones, each found more than once. Sequencing input: peripheral blood mononuclear cells. These receptors all stem from a person aged 18-70 years in good health.

This clone was seen many times. One end of the junction does not line up with germline, which may come from a read error. The read terminates 3 residues before the CDR3 end, so the remaining end is supplied by the germline J gene. The chain uses TRBV4-2 and TRBJ2-7; D gene ambiguous. The CDR3 length is 14 residues. Germline CDR1 and CDR2: LGHNA and YNFKEQ. The CDR3 DNA, read in part, is TGCGCCAGCAGCCAAGATAACAACGCCTACGAG. Its translation is CASSQDNNAYE. The full CDR3 protein reads CASSQDNNAYEQYF.

There are many counts of this clone. The read comes to an end 3 residues before the CDR3 does, leaving the germline J gene to fill in the end. This chain connects TRBV5-4 to TRBJ2-5; D is undetermined. The CDR3 extends over 13 amino acids. CDR1 and CDR2 from the germline V gene are SGHNT and YYREEE (reference sequence). V was cut by 3 bases and J by 3 bases, with 9 bases left in between. CDR3 sequence: CASSSEHEETQYF. The DNA read from the CDR3 is TGTGCCAGCAGCTCCGAACACGAAGAGACC.

This clone appeared many times. The CDR3 end falls 3 residues outside the read, so it is completed with the germline J gene. This chain connects TRBV30 to TRBJ2-7; 7 positions agree with TRBD1. CDR3 length: 14 residues. V lost 3 bases to trimming and J lost 4 bases; unmatched junction nucleotides: 9. Germline CDR1 is GTSNPN and CDR2 is SVGIG (reference sequence). The CDR3 spells CAWRETGRGYEQYF. The CDR3 DNA, read in part, is TGTGCCTGGAGGGAGACAGGGAGAGGATACGAG.

This clone was counted many times. Read coverage stops 3 residues before the CDR3 terminus; the germline J gene supplies the remainder. The J gene is TRBJ2-2, the V gene TRBV20-1; possible D gene TRBD1, 5 bases. This CDR3 comprises 14 residues. Germline CDR1 and CDR2: DFQATT and SNEGSKA (reference sequence). Trimming left V 4 bases short and J 0 bases short, with 9 bases between. CDR3 DNA (partial): TGCAGTGCTAACAGGCATGCGAACACCGGGGAG. Protein product: CSANRHANTGE. The CDR3 in full is CSANRHANTGELFF.

This clone came up many times. Sequencing ends 3 residues short of the CDR3 end; the germline J gene provides the rest. The chain carries TRBV7-6 and TRBJ2-1; 8 bases align to TRBD2. In germline, CDR1 is SGHVS, CDR2 FNYEAQ. The CDR3 extends over 14 amino acids. With V trimmed by 5 bases and J by 7 bases, 7 bases remained unmatched. CDR3: CASSVGTSWNEQFF. The covered CDR3 bases are TGTGCCAGCAGCGTCGGGACTAGTTGGAATGAG.

This clone was detected ten times or more. The CDR3 sequence is CASSIDRPGRESDTQYF. The DNA read from the CDR3 is TGTGCCAGTAGTATAGATCGCCCAGGGCGAGAGTCAGATACG. This sequence joins TRBV19 and TRBJ2-3; perhaps TRBD1 as D (5 bases). The DNA ends 3 residues before the CDR3 does, and the rest of the CDR3 is filled in from the germline J gene. The CDR3 spans 17 residues. The germline gives CDR1 LNHDA, CDR2 SQIVND (reference sequence). V lost 0 bases and J 4 bases, leaving 17 bases between the germline ends.

This clone was counted ten times or more. One end of the junction fails to match germline, which may point to a read error. Read data end 3 residues before the CDR3 end; the end is taken from the germline J gene. This chain joins TRBV4-2 and TRBJ2-3, with 13 bases aligning to TRBD2. This CDR3 is 17 amino acids long. Germline V lookup: CDR1 LGHNA, CDR2 YNFKEQ. CDR3 DNA, as far as it was read: TGCGCCAGCAGCCAAGATGGACTAGCGGGAGTGCAAGATACG. This encodes CASSQDGLAGVQDT. The CDR3, in full, reads CASSQDGLAGVQDTQYF.

This clone was seen repeatedly, ten times or more. The CDR3 end lies 3 residues beyond the end of the read and is filled in from the germline J gene. The chain carries TRBV30 and TRBJ2-1; no reliable D call. The germline V gene encodes CDR1 GTSNPN and CDR2 SVGIG (reference sequence). The germline V and J ends were trimmed by 4 bases and 9 bases, with 16 bases remaining between them. The CDR3 covers 13 residues. The CDR3 here is CAWKGLEFGEQFF. The CDR3 bases that were read are TGTGCCTGGAAGGGTTTAGAGTTTGGTGAG. The full variable domain, with the rest looked up from reference TRBV30 and TRBJ2-1, is SQTIHQWPATLVQPVGSPLSLECTVEGTSNPNLYWYRQAAGRGLQLLFYSVGIGQISSEVPQNLSASRPQDRQFILSSKKLLLSDSGFYLCAWKGLEFGEQFFGPGTRLTVL.

This clone has only a few counts. The read ends 3 residues before the CDR3 terminus; that terminus is restored from the germline J gene. The V gene is TRBV19, the J gene TRBJ2-7; TRBD2 is a possible D gene (7 bases). Germline CDR1 reads LNHDA; CDR2 reads SQIVND (reference sequence). Trimming stripped 2 bases from V and 5 bases from J, with 16 bases between. The CDR3 is 15 residues long. The CDR3 sequence: CASSISDGGQNEQYF. The CDR3 bases that were read are TGTGCCAGTAGTATAAGCGACGGGGGGCAAAACGAG.

This clone has a count of ten or more. The CDR3 goes on 3 residues after the read ends, and that part is filled in from the germline J gene. The chain combines TRBV2 with TRBJ2-6; no clear D. The V gene lost 3 bases and the J gene lost 3 bases, with 3 bases spanning the gap. Germline V gives CDR1 SNHLY, CDR2 FYNNEI. The CDR3 has 13 amino acids. CDR3 protein: CASSDLGANVLTF. The sequenced CDR3 bases are TGTGCCAGCAGTGACCTTGGGGCCAACGTC.

This clone occurred many times. The DNA ends 3 residues before the CDR3 does, and the rest of the CDR3 is filled in from the germline J gene. This rearrangement joins TRBV19 to TRBJ2-3; perhaps TRBD1 as D (5 bases). CDR3 size: 14 residues. Trimming removed 6 bases from V and 2 bases from J, with 12 bases in between. CDR1 and CDR2 from the germline V gene are LNHDA and SQIVND (reference sequence). CDR3 bases read: TGTGCCAGTAGGCGTACCGGACACACAGATACG. It yields the protein CASRRTGHTDT. The whole CDR3 sequence is CASRRTGHTDTQYF.

This clone was seen repeatedly, ten times or more. The CDR3 is cut off 3 residues early in the read; its end comes from the germline J gene. The gene calls are TRBV2 and TRBJ2-3; the D gene is possibly TRBD1 (5 bases). In germline, CDR1 is SNHLY, CDR2 FYNNEI. This CDR3 comprises 15 residues. V was cut by 3 bases and J by 3 bases, with 13 bases left in between. CDR3 bases read: TGTGCCAGCAGTGAGGGGCGGCCGGCTACAGATACG. This gives the protein CASSEGRPATDT. The full-length CDR3 reads as CASSEGRPATDTQYF.

This clone was recorded at least ten times. The read ends 3 residues early relative to the CDR3; the germline J gene fills the gap. The V call is TRBV15, the J call TRBJ2-1; possibly TRBD1 for D (6 bases). Germline CDR1 and CDR2: LNHNV and YYDKDF (reference sequence). This CDR3 is built from 21 residues. Trimming took 0 bases from V and 0 from J, leaving 24 bases between them. This chain's CDR3 is CATSRDPQGRGSFSSYNEQFF. Partial CDR3 DNA: TGTGCCACCAGCAGAGATCCTCAGGGCAGGGGTAGCTTCAGCTCCTACAATGAG.

This clone was detected many times. The CDR3 DNA, read in part, is TGCGCCAGCAGCCAAGATTCGGACAGAGAGACC. The encoded protein is CASSQDSDRET. The whole CDR3 sequence reads CASSQDSDRETQYF. The chain employs TRBV4-1 and TRBJ2-5, with TRBD1 as a possible D gene (6 bases). The read stops 3 residues short of the end of the CDR3; the missing end is completed from the germline J gene. The germline V gene has CDR1 MGHRA and CDR2 YSYEKL. Trimming shortened V by 0 bases and J by 4 bases, and 9 bases separated the two germline ends. This CDR3 has 14 residues.

The table lists this clone with a few counts. The DNA ends 3 residues before the CDR3 does, and the rest of the CDR3 is filled in from the germline J gene. The gene calls are TRBV7-2 and TRBJ1-2; no reliable D call. CDR1 and CDR2 from the germline V gene are SGHTA and FQGNSA. V lost 5 bases and J 6 bases, leaving 16 bases between the germline ends. This CDR3 spans 14 amino acids. Here the CDR3 reads CASSRPREDDGYTF. The DNA read from the CDR3 is TGTGCCAGCAGCCGACCGCGGGAAGACGATGGC.

This clone was observed at least ten times. The read ends 3 residues before the CDR3 terminus; that terminus is restored from the germline J gene. The chain has TRBV5-1 and TRBJ2-7, with 12 bases lining up with TRBD1. CDR1 is SGHRS and CDR2 is YFSETQ in the germline V gene. The J segment lost 5 bases and the V segment lost 0 bases, leaving 6 bases of the junction unmatched. There are 16 residues in the CDR3. CDR3 loop: CASSLGGQGAFHEQYF. The covered CDR3 bases are TGCGCCAGCAGCTTGGGGGGACAGGGGGCTTTTCACGAG.

There are many counts of this clone. The read stops 3 residues short of the end of the CDR3; the missing end is completed from the germline J gene. The chain combines TRBV19 with TRBJ1-5; D possibly corresponds to TRBD1 (6 bases). V was shortened by 6 bases and J by 2 bases, with 14 bases between the two germline ends. Germline lookup yields CDR1 LNHDA and CDR2 SQIVND (reference sequence). The CDR3 consists of 15 residues. The CDR3 bases that were read are TGTGCCAGTAGCACCGTCAGGGGCGGCAATCAGCCC. Protein sequence: CASSTVRGGNQP. In full, the CDR3 reads CASSTVRGGNQPQHF.

This clone has ten or more counts. The read comes to an end 3 residues before the CDR3 does, leaving the germline J gene to fill in the end. V gene TRBV10-1 combines with J gene TRBJ2-4; weak D call: TRBD1 (5 bases). Looked up from germline, CDR1 is WNHNN and CDR2 is SYGVQD (reference sequence). Trimming cost V 10 bases and J 9 bases, with 22 bases left between them. The CDR3 has 14 amino acids. The chain's CDR3 is CANLQDTDFFIQYF. The covered CDR3 bases are TGCGCCAACCTACAGGACACGGATTTTTTCATT.

At least ten counts were recorded for this clone. CDR3 protein: CASSLRARGNIQYF. Partial CDR3 DNA: TGTGCCAGCAGTTTGCGAGCCCGAGGGAACATT. The chain combines TRBV7-9 with TRBJ2-4; D is possibly TRBD2 (5 bases). With the read ending 3 residues before the CDR3 end, the germline J gene is used to fill in that end. Germline V gene data show CDR1 as SEHNR and CDR2 as FQNEAQ (reference sequence). V lost 6 bases, J lost 7 bases, and 16 bases lay in between. This CDR3 region has 14 residues.

This clone was recorded at least ten times. The DNA ends 3 residues before the CDR3 does, and the rest of the CDR3 is filled in from the germline J gene. The chain is built from TRBV19 and TRBJ2-1; tentatively, D is TRBD2 (6 bases). The V gene lost 5 bases and the J gene lost 2 bases, with 7 bases spanning the gap. The length of the CDR3 is 13 residues. From germline, CDR1 is LNHDA and CDR2 SQIVND (reference sequence). The covered CDR3 bases are TGTGCCAGTAGTTCGGGGGCCTACAATGAG. It specifies CASSSGAYNE. The CDR3 in its entirety is CASSSGAYNEQFF. The full variable domain, with the rest looked up from reference TRBV19 and TRBJ2-1, is DGGITQSPKYLFRKEGQNVTLSCEQNLNHDAMYWYRQDPGQGLRLIYYSQIVNDFQKGDIAEGYSVSREKKESFPLTVTSAQKNPTAFYLCASSSGAYNEQFFGPGTRLTVL.

This clone has just a few counts. The CDR3 goes on 3 residues after the read ends, and that part is filled in from the germline J gene. This sequence joins TRBV18 and TRBJ1-1, with D tentatively TRBD1 (5 bases). The CDR3 extends over 15 amino acids. Germline CDR1 and CDR2: KGHSH and LQKENI. V dropped 2 bases and J dropped 0 bases, with 10 bases sitting between them. This chain's CDR3 is CASSPMTDLNTEAFF. The DNA read from the CDR3 is TGTGCCAGCTCACCAATGACAGACTTGAACACTGAA.

In its sample, this clone was seen many times. The CDR3 is cut off 3 residues early in the read; its end comes from the germline J gene. The V call is TRBV12-3 or TRBV12-4, the J call TRBJ2-3; tentatively, D is TRBD1 (5 bases). Trimming left V 5 bases short and J 0 bases short, with 15 bases between. This CDR3 spans 16 amino acids. CDR3 protein: CASSPSRVTSTDTQYF. The DNA read from the CDR3 is TGTGCCAGCAGTCCATCCAGGGTCACTAGCACAGATACG.

This clone was seen repeatedly, ten times or more. The sequenced fragment ends 3 residues before the CDR3 boundary, so the rest is inferred from the germline J gene. The gene calls are TRBV19 and TRBJ1-1, with 8 bases matching TRBD1. CDR1 and CDR2 from the germline V gene are LNHDA and SQIVND (reference sequence). This CDR3 region has 12 residues. Incomplete CDR3 DNA: TGTGCCAGTACCATTCAGGGGGCTGTA. Protein: CASTIQGAV. The full CDR3 protein is CASTIQGAVAFF.

This clone was seen at least ten times. The read comes to an end 3 residues before the CDR3 does, leaving the germline J gene to fill in the end. This sequence joins TRBV5-4 and TRBJ2-1; D is ambiguous. With 1 base removed from V and 7 bases from J, the gap between germline ends came to 3 bases. In germline, CDR1 is SGHNT, CDR2 YYREEE (reference sequence). This CDR3 has 11 residues. The sequenced part of the CDR3 DNA is TGTGCCAGCAGCTTGTCGAATGAG. Its protein is CASSLSNE. The complete CDR3 sequence is CASSLSNEQFF.

In its sample, this clone was seen many times. The sequence runs out 3 residues before the end of the CDR3; the remainder is reconstructed from the germline J gene. Other nucleotide sequences in the sample specify the same CDR3. The rearrangement uses TRBV30 and TRBJ2-2; TRBD2 agrees at 7 bases. Looked up from germline, CDR1 is GTSNPN and CDR2 is SVGIG (reference sequence). J lost 0 bases, V lost 0 bases, and 16 bases had no gene match. CDR3 length equals 20 residues. The CDR3 spells CAWSVRGVRGPGANTGELFF. Incomplete CDR3 DNA: TGTGCCTGGAGTGTTCGGGGGGTCAGAGGACCGGGAGCGAACACCGGGGAG. The whole variable domain, remainder taken from reference TRBV30 and TRBJ2-2, is SQTIHQWPATLVQPVGSPLSLECTVEGTSNPNLYWYRQAAGRGLQLLFYSVGIGQISSEVPQNLSASRPQDRQFILSSKKLLLSDSGFYLCAWSVRGVRGPGANTGELFFGEGSRLTVL.

In its sample, this clone was seen many times. A read error may account for a junction end that differs from germline. The missing CDR3 end, 3 residues past where the read stops, is filled in from the germline J gene. The chain couples TRBV4-2 to TRBJ1-2; 7 nucleotides align to TRBD1. This CDR3 region has 15 residues. Germline V gene data show CDR1 as LGHNA and CDR2 as YNFKEQ. The sequenced part of the CDR3 DNA is TGCGCCAGCAGCCAAGGGACCTCAGGGGGCTATGGC. It is translated as CASSQGTSGGYG. The whole CDR3 reads CASSQGTSGGYGYTF.